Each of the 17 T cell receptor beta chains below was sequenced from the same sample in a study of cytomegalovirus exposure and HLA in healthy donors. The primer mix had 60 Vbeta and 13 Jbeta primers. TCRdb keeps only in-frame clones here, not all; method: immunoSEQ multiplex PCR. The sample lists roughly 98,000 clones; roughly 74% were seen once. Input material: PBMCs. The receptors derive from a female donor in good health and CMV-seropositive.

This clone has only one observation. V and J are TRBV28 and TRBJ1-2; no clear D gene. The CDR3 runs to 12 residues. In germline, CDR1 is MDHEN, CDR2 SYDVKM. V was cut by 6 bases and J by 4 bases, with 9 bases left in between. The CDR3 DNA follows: TGTGCCAGCAGCCCCAGTGTCTATGGCTACACCTTC. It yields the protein CASSPSVYGYTF.

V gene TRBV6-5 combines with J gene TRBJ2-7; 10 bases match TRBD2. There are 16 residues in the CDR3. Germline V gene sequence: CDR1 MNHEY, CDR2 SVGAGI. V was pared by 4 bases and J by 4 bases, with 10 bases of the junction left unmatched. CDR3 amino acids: CASSSVSGGRRYEQYF. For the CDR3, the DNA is TGTGCCAGCAGTTCAGTTAGCGGGGGGCGACGGTACGAGCAGTACTTC.

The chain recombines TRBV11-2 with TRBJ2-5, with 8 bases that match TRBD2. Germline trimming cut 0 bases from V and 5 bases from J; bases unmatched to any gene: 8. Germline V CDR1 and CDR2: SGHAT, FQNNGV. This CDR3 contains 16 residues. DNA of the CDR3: TGTGCCAGCAGCTTAGAGTACGGGGGGGCAGGGGAGACCCAGTACTTC. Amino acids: CASSLEYGGAGETQYF.

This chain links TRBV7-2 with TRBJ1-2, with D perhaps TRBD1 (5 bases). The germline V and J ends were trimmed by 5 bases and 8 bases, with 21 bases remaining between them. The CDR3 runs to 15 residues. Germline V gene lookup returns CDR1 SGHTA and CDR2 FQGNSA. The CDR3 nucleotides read TGTGCCAGCAGCGTACGGGGGGGGTGGGGTGAGGGCTACACCTTC. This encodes CASSVRGGWGEGYTF.

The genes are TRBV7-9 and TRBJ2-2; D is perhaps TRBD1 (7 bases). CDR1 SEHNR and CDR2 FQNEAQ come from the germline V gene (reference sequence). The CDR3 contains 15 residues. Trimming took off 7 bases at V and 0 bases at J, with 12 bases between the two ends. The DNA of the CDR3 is TGTGCCAGCACCGCGGGACAGACGAACACCGGGGAGCTGTTTTTT. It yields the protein CASTAGQTNTGELFF.

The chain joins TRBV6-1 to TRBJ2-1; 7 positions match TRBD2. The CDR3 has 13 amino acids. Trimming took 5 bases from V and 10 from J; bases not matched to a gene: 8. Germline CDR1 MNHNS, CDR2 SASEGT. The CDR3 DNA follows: TGTGCCAGCAGTAAACTAGCGTTTGGGGAGCAGTTCTTC. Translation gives CASSKLAFGEQFF.

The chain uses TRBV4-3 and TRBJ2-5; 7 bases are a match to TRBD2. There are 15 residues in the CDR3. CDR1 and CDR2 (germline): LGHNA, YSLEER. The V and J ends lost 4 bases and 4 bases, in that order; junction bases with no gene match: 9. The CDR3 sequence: CASSRGLGRPETQYF. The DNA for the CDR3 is TGCGCCAGCAGCCGAGGACTAGGAAGACCAGAGACCCAGTACTTC.

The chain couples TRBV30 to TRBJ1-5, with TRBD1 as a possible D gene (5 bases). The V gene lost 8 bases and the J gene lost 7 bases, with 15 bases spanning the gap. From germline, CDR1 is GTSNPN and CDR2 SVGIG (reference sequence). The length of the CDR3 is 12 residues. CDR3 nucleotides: TGTGCCGGGTCCGGGGGTGGGCAGCCCCAGCATTTT. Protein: CAGSGGGQPQHF. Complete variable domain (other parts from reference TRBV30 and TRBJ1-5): SQTIHQWPATLVQPVGSPLSLECTVEGTSNPNLYWYRQAAGRGLQLLFYSVGIGQISSEVPQNLSASRPQDRQFILSSKKLLLSDSGFYLCAGSGGGQPQHFGDGTRLSIL.

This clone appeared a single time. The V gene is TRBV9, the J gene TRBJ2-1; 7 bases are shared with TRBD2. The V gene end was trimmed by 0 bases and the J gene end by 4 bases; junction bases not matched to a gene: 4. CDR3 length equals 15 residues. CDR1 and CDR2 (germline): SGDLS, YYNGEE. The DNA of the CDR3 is TGTGCCAGCAGCGTAGCGGGAGGCCAGTACAATGAGCAGTTCTTC. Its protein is CASSVAGGQYNEQFF.

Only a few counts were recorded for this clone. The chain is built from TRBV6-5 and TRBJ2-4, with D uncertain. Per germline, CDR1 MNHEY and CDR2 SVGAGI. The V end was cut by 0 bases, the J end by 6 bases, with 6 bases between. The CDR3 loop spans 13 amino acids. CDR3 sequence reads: CASSYSGGNIQYF. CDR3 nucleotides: TGTGCCAGCAGTTACTCAGGCGGAAACATTCAGTACTTC.

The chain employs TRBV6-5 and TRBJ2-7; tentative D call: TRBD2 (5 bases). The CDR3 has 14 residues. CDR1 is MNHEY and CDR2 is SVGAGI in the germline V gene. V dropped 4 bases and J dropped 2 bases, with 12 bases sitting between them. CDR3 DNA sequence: TGTGCCAGCAGTTTCCGGACGGGGACCTACGAGCAGTACTTC. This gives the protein CASSFRTGTYEQYF.

CDR3 coding DNA: TGTGCCAGTAGTAAGGACAGGGGGTTAGGAGGAGATACGCAGTATTTT. Protein: CASSKDRGLGGDTQYF. This rearrangement joins TRBV19 to TRBJ2-3, with 10 nucleotides matching TRBD1. The junction had 9 bases not matched to a gene; V was cut back by 4 bases and J by 5 bases. The CDR3 covers 16 residues. In germline, CDR1 is LNHDA, CDR2 SQIVND (reference sequence).

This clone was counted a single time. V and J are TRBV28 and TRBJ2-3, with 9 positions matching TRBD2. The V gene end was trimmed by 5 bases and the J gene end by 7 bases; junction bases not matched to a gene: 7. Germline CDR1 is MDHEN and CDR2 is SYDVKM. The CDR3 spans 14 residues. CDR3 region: CASSLLAGSNTQYF. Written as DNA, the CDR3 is TGTGCCAGCAGTCTCCTAGCGGGGAGTAATACGCAGTATTTT.

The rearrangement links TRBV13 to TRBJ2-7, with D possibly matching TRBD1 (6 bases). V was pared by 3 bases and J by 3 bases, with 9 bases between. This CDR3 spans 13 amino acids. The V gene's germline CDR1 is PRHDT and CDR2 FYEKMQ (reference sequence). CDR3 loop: CASSFGRGYEQYF. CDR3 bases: TGTGCCAGCAGCTTTGGCAGGGGCTACGAGCAGTACTTC.

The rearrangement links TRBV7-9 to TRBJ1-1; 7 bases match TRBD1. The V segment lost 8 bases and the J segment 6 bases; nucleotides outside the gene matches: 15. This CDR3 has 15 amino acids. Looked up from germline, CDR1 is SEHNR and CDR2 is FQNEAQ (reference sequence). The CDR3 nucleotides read TGTGCCAGCCTAGCACAGTCGGGGACAGTCCCTGAAGCTTTCTTT. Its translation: CASLAQSGTVPEAFF.

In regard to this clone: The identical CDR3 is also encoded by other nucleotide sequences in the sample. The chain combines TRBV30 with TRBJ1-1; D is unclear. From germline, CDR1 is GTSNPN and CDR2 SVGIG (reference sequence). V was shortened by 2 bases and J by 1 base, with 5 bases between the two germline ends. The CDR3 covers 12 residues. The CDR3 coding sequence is TGTGCCTGGAGTCCCAGGAACACTGAAGCTTTCTTT. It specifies CAWSPRNTEAFF.

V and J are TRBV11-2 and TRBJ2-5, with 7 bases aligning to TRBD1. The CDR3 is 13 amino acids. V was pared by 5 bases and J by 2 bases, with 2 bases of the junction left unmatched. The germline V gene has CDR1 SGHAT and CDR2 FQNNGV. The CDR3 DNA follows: TGTGCCAGCAGCCAGGGACAGCAAGAGACCCAGTACTTC. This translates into CASSQGQQETQYF.